Here is one T cell receptor beta chain with its context. This sample was taken from a study of shared clonotypes between healthy human individuals. The CDR3 consists of 15 residues. Trimming removed 4 bases at V and 0 bases at J, with 12 bases between. Germline assignment: CDR1 SGHRS and CDR2 YFSETQ. Sequenced by immunoSEQ multiplex PCR; TCRdb stores in-frame clones only, minus some. The sample records about 700,000 clones, approximately 79% being singletons. This receptor was identified in a young woman in good health. Sample: memory CD4+ T cells sorted from blood. Subset reported: CD45RA-negative fraction. The chain has TRBV5-1 and TRBJ2-3; a possible D gene is TRBD1 (5 bases). In DNA, the CDR3 is TGCGCCAGCAGCGGACAACGGGCAAGCACAGATACGCAGTATTTT. This codes for CASSGQRASTDTQYF.